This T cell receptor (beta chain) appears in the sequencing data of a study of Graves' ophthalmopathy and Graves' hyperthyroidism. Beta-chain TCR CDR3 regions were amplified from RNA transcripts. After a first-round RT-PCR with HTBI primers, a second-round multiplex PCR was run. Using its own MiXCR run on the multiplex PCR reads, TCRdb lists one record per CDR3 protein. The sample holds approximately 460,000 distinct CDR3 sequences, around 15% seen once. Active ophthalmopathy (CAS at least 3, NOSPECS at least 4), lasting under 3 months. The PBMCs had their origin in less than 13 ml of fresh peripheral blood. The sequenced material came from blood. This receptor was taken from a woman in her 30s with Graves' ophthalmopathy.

The CDR3 DNA is TGTGCCAGCAGCCAATTCAGGACCGCGAACACCGGGGAGCTGTTTTTT. It encodes CASSQFRTANTGELFF. This chain uses TRBV14 with TRBJ2-2; no clear D gene. V lost 2 bases and J lost 0, with 10 bases in between. Germline values: CDR1 SGHDN, CDR2 FVKESK. The CDR3 runs to 16 residues. The entire variable domain, with the rest obtained from reference TRBV14 and TRBJ2-2, is as follows: EAGVTQFPSHSVIEKGQTVTLRCDPISGHDNLYWYRRVMGKEIKFLLHFVKESKQDESGMPNNRFLAERTGGTYSTLKVQPAELEDSGVYFCASSQFRTANTGELFFGEGSRLTVL.